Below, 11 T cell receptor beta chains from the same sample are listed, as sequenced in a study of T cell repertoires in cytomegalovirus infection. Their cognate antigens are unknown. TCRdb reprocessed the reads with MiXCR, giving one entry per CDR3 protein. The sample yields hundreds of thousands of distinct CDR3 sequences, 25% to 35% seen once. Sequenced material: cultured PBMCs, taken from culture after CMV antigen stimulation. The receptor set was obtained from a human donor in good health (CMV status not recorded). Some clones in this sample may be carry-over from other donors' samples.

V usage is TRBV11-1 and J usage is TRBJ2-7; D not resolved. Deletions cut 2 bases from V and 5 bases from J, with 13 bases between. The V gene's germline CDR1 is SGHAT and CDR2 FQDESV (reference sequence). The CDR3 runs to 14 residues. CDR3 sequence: CASSLNTILDEQYF. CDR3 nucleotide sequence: TGTGCCAGCAGCTTAAACACGATCCTCGACGAGCAGTACTTC.

The CDR3 is CATSARQGSNQPQHF. CDR3 DNA: TGTGCCACCAGCGCACGACAGGGTAGCAATCAGCCCCAGCATTTT. V and J are TRBV15 and TRBJ1-5; TRBD1 matches at 7 bases. V was pared by 5 bases and J by 0 bases, with 4 bases of the junction left unmatched. Germline V lookup: CDR1 LNHNV, CDR2 YYDKDF (reference sequence). The CDR3 consists of 15 residues. The whole variable domain, remainder taken from reference TRBV15 and TRBJ1-5, is DAMVIQNPRYQVTQFGKPVTLSCSQTLNHNVMYWYQQKSSQAPKLLFHYYDKDFNNEADTPDNFQSRRPNTSFCFLDIRSPGLGDTAMYLCATSARQGSNQPQHFGDGTRLSIL.

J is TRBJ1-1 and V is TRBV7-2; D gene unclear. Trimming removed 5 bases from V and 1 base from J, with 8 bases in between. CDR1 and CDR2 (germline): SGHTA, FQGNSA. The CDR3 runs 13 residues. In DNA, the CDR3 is TGTGCCAGCAGCACACACACGAACACTGAAGCTTTCTTT. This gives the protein CASSTHTNTEAFF. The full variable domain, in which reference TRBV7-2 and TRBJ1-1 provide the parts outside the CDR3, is GAGVSQSPSNKVTEKGKDVELRCDPISGHTALYWYRQSLGQGLEFLIYFQGNSAPDKSGLPSDRFSAERTGGSVSTLTIQRTQQEDSAVYLCASSTHTNTEAFFGQGTRLTVV.

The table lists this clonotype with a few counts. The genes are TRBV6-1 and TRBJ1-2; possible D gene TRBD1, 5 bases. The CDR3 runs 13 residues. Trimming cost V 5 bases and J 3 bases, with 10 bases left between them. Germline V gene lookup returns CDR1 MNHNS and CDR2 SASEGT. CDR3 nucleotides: TGTGCCAGCAGTTACGGCAGGGACTATGGCTACACCTTC. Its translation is CASSYGRDYGYTF.

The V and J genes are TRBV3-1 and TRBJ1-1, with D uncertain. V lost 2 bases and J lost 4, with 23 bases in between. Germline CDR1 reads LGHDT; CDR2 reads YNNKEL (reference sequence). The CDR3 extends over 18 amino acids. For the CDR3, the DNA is TGTGCCAGCAGCCAAAGTCCCTCCCGGACCTCCGGGTTCACTGAAGCTTTCTTT. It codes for CASSQSPSRTSGFTEAFF.

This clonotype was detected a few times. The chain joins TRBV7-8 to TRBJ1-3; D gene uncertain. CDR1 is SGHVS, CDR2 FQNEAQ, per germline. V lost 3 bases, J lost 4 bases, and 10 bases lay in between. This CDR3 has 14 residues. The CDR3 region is CASSFSMVGNTIYF. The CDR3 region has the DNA TGTGCCAGCAGCTTTTCCATGGTGGGAAACACCATATATTTT.

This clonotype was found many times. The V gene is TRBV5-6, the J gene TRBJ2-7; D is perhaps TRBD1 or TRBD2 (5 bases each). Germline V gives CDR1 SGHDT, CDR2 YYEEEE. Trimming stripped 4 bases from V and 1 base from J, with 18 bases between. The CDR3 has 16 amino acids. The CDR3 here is CASSGTGTELSYEQYF. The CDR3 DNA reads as TGTGCCAGCAGCGGGACCGGGACGGAGCTTTCCTACGAGCAGTACTTC.

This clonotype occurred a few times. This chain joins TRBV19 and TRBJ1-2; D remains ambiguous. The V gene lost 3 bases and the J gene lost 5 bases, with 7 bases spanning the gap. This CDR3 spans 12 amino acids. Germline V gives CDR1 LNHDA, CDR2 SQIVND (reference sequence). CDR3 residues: CASSIKGYGYTF. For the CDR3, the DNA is TGTGCCAGTAGTATTAAAGGATATGGCTACACCTTC.

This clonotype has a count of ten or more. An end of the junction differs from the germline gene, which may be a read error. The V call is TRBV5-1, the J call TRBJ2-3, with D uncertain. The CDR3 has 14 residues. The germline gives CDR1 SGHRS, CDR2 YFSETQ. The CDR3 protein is CASSSGTSTDTQYF. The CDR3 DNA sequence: TGTGCCAGCAGCTCCGGAACCAGCACAGATACGCAGTATTTT.

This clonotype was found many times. CDR3 sequence: CASRVTGANVLTF. The CDR3 DNA follows: TGTGCCAGCAGGGTAACTGGGGCCAACGTCCTGACTTTC. The chain couples TRBV12-3 or TRBV12-4 to TRBJ2-6; no clear D gene. The length of the CDR3 is 13 residues. V was cut by 6 bases and J by 2 bases, with 5 bases left in between.

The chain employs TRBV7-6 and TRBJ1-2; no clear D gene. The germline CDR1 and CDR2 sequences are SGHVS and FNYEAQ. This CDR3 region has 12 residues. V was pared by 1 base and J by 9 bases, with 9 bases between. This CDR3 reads CASSLEGNSYTF. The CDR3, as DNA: TGTGCCAGCAGCTTAGAAGGGAATAGCTACACCTTC.